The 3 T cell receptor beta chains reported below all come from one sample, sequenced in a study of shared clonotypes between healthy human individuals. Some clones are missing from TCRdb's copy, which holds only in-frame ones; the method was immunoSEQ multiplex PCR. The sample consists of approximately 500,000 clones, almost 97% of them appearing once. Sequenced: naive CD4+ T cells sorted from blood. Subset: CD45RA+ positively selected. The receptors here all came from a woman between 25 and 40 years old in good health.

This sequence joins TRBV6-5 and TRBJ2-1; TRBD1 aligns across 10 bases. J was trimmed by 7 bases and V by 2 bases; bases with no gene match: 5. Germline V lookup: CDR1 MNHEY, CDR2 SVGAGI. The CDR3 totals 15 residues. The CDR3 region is CASSYTRTGGNEQFF. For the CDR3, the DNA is TGTGCCAGCAGTTACACACGGACAGGGGGGAATGAGCAGTTCTTC.

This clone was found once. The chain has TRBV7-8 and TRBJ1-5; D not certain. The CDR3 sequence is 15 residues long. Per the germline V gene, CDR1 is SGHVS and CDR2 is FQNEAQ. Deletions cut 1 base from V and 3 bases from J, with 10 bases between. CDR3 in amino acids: CASSLEARPNQPQHF. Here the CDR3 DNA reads TGTGCCAGCAGCTTAGAGGCCCGCCCCAATCAGCCCCAGCATTTT.

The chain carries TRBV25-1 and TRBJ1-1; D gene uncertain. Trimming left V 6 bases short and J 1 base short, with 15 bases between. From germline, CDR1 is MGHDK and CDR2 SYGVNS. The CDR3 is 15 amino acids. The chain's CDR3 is CASSLSGRPNTEAFF. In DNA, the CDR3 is TGTGCCAGCAGCCTATCAGGACGGCCGAACACTGAAGCTTTCTTT.